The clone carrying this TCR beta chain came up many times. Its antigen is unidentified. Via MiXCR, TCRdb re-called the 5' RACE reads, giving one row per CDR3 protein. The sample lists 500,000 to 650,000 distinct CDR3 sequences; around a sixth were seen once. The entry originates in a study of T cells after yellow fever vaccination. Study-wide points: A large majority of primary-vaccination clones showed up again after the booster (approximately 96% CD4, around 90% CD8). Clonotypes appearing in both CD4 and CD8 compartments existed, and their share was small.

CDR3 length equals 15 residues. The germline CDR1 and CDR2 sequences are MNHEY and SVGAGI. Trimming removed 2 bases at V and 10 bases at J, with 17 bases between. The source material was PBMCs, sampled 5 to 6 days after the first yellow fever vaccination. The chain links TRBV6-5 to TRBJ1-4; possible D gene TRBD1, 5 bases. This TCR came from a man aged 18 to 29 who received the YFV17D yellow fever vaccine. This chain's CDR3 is CASSYRDQGGRKLFF. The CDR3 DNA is TGTGCCAGCAGTTACCGGGACCAGGGAGGTCGAAAACTGTTTTTT.